Each of the 10 T cell receptor beta chains below was sequenced from the same sample in a study of shared clonotypes between healthy human individuals. Sequencing used immunoSEQ multiplex PCR; TCRdb keeps in-frame clones, though not all of them. Here the sample spans some 1 million clones, roughly 75% being singletons. Source material: memory CD4+ T cells sorted from blood. Subset in this sample: CD45RA-negative fraction. The receptors derive from a man between 18 and 35 years old in good health.

The chain joins TRBV12-5 to TRBJ2-5, with D possibly being TRBD2 (7 bases). Germline loops: CDR1 LGHNT, CDR2 FRNRAP. The CDR3 totals 16 residues. Trimming cost V 3 bases and J 5 bases, with 19 bases left between them. For the CDR3, the DNA is TGTGCTAGTGGTTTTGGTCGGGGGGCAGGGAGGGAGACCCAGTACTTC. This translates into CASGFGRGAGRETQYF.

The chain couples TRBV11-2 to TRBJ2-7, with D perhaps matching TRBD2 (6 bases). Per germline, CDR1 SGHAT and CDR2 FQNNGV. This CDR3 comprises 14 residues. V was clipped by 6 bases and J by 4 bases, with 16 bases between them. CDR3 bases: TGTGCCAGCAGTAGCGGCGGGGCCGGGTACGAGCAGTACTTC. Translation gives CASSSGGAGYEQYF.

The chain joins TRBV6-1 to TRBJ1-2, with 7 bases fitting TRBD1. V was pared by 7 bases and J by 4 bases, with 12 bases of the junction left unmatched. Germline CDR1 is MNHNS and CDR2 is SASEGT. CDR3 size: 15 residues. The CDR3 here is CASIFNKGAGYGYTF. The CDR3 DNA sequence: TGTGCCAGCATTTTCAATAAGGGGGCAGGCTATGGCTACACCTTC.

In regard to this clone: One end of the junction fails to match germline, which may point to a read error. The V gene is TRBV28, the J gene TRBJ1-2; no clear D. Germline CDR1 MDHEN, CDR2 SYDVKM. The length of the CDR3 is 10 residues. In DNA form, the CDR3 reads TGTGCCAGCAGTTCGTCCCGCACGGACTTC. This encodes CASSSSRTDF.

In the case of this clone: A far larger clone differs by one base, so this is likely a read error. The same CDR3 is also encoded by other DNA sequences in this sample. The J gene is TRBJ2-1, the V gene TRBV6-5; 10 nucleotides line up with TRBD2. The CDR3 runs 15 residues. Looked up from germline, CDR1 is MNHEY and CDR2 is SVGAGI. Trimming took 0 bases from V and 4 from J; bases not matched to a gene: 0. CDR3 nucleotides: TGTGCCAGCAGTTACTCTAGCGGGGGGTACAATGAGCAGTTCTTC. Its translation is CASSYSSGGYNEQFF.

The CDR3 region is CASSFLGGTEAFF. In nucleotides, the CDR3 is TGTGCCAGCAGCTTCCTAGGGGGCACTGAAGCTTTCTTT. The chain combines TRBV9 with TRBJ1-1; tentative D call: TRBD1 (6 bases). This CDR3 region has 13 residues. The V gene lost 4 bases and the J gene lost 4 bases, with 11 bases spanning the gap. The germline V gene has CDR1 SGDLS and CDR2 YYNGEE.

The J gene is TRBJ2-7, the V gene TRBV25-1; 8 nucleotides line up with TRBD2. In germline, CDR1 is MGHDK, CDR2 SYGVNS. V shed 1 base and J 5 bases; nucleotides not matched to a gene: 7. The length of the CDR3 is 15 residues. CDR3 bases: TGTGCCAGCAGTGAATCTGGCGGGGGGACCCACGAGCAGTACTTC. Translated: CASSESGGGTHEQYF.

This clone was found a few times. The V and J genes are TRBV7-2 and TRBJ2-1; 7 positions agree with TRBD2. Per the germline V gene, CDR1 is SGHTA and CDR2 is FQGNSA. V shed 1 base, J shed 7 bases, and the junction held 4 bases outside the gene matches. The CDR3 runs 14 residues. The CDR3 reads CASSLGVSGNEQFF. The CDR3 nucleotides are TGTGCCAGCAGCTTAGGGGTTAGCGGGAATGAGCAGTTCTTC.

This clone has just a few counts. This chain's CDR3 is CASSGPGMTEAFF. The CDR3 coding sequence is TGCGCCAGCAGCGGACCTGGTATGACTGAAGCTTTCTTT. The chain has TRBV5-1 and TRBJ1-1; no clear D gene. The V end was cut by 4 bases, the J end by 5 bases, with 12 bases between. The CDR3 sequence is 13 residues long. Germline lookup yields CDR1 SGHRS and CDR2 YFSETQ.

This chain connects TRBV7-8 to TRBJ2-1; TRBD2 might be the D (6 bases). Trimming removed 2 bases at V and 9 bases at J, with 11 bases between. The CDR3 has 13 amino acids. Germline V CDR1 and CDR2: SGHVS, FQNEAQ. CDR3 loop: CASSLIAGSEQFF. CDR3 DNA sequence: TGTGCCAGCAGCTTAATTGCGGGAAGTGAGCAGTTCTTC.